This TCR beta chain stems from a study of CD8 T cells in Susac syndrome. J lost 3 bases, V lost 0 bases, and 3 bases had no gene match. This CDR3 spans 15 amino acids. Germline-derived CDR1 and CDR2 are DFQATT and SNEGSKA (reference sequence). Sequencing of TCR beta was performed on blood CD8+ and CD4+ T cells. Patients with stable or active relapsing-remitting disease, all of them treatment-naive, made up the multiple sclerosis controls. RNA amounts of roughly 0.45 to 1 ug underwent reverse transcription with random hexamers. TCRdb reprocessed the immunoSEQ multiplex PCR reads via MiXCR and lists one record per CDR3 protein. The data hold some 300,000 distinct CDR3 sequences, with 75% to 90% observed a single time.

The receptor comes from a human donor with multiple sclerosis. The gene calls are TRBV20-1 and TRBJ2-2, with 8 bases lining up with TRBD2. The sample consisted of CD8+ T cells from PBMCs. The CDR3 DNA sequence: TGCAGTGCTAGAGATAGCGGGACGGACACCGGGGAGCTGTTTTTT. Translation gives CSARDSGTDTGELFF.